This TCR beta chain derives from a study of cytomegalovirus exposure and HLA in healthy donors listed by TCRdb under 2017. Context from the whole study: An earlier analysis of some 550 of the donors reported 250 to 350 Gb of sequence data and 100 million to 130 million unique TCR beta sequences from roughly 180 million T cells. Around 330 gigabases of sequencing data and around 85 million unique TCR sequences made up an early release that covered approximately 700 HLA-typed donors. The genetic ancestry cluster associated with self-reported Caucasian donors included around four fifths of the 398 genotyped donors. The study aimed to test whether cataloging public T cell receptors could reveal signatures of past pathogen exposure. The study profiled the T cell repertoires of hundreds of subjects by immunosequencing and related them to cytomegalovirus serostatus. Along with the roughly 610-subject first cohort, a separate validation cohort of approximately 110 different subjects was used. High-throughput TCR immunosequencing, statistical association of individual TCRs with disease status, and machine learning were combined to predict cytomegalovirus infection status. To study patterns of TCR occurrence, a later analysis re-analyzed previously published TCR beta repertoires from just over 650 donors and added high-resolution HLA genotyping. The later analysis used no new phenotypic data to find candidate immune exposures, relying instead on TCR beta sequences and their occurrence across donors. To decide whether each TCR beta V gene segment behaved as functional or pseudogenic, an earlier analysis of fewer than 750 of the donors relied on high-throughput TCR beta sequencing. Donor age, sex, ethnicity and CMV serostatus were collected together with the repertoire data. A later genetic analysis used genome-wide SNP genotypes for about 60% of the 666 donors, treating that subset as a discovery cohort. Every discovery cohort repertoire had been produced on one sequencing platform. HLA typing included class I and class II loci at four-digit resolution. The number of donors typed differed by locus, with 629-630 for A, B, C, DRB1 and DQB1, around 500 for DQA1, about 610 for DPA1, and 400 to 490 for DPB1. Several DR-DQ haplotypes were treated as single units for association and clustering because of strong linkage in the cohort. Among some 400 genotyped donors of the cohort, an average of about 240,000 unique TCR beta nucleotide sequences were sequenced per donor, around a sixth of them non-productive. General findings and caveats noted by the study authors: In both the original and validation cohorts, the classifier was reported to diagnose cytomegalovirus status with high specificity and sensitivity. Across donors, most TCR sequences were observed very rarely, whereas some public TCRs were present in many individuals. The authors suggested that the approach could potentially be extended to other disease states and immunological phenotypes. In a later genetic analysis, fewer N-insertions in productive TCRs were reported among donors in an Asian-associated ancestry cluster than the approximately 630-donor mean. A further reported finding was that TCR beta sequences accurately predicted the HLA-A and HLA-B alleles for most subjects in the first cohort. When HLA alleles, especially DR and DQ, strongly co-occurred, TCR associations were difficult to assign to individual alleles. According to a later analysis, most CMV-associated TCR beta chains appeared to be HLA-restricted, and the HLA associations seemed to be driven largely by CMV exposure. A later analysis found that HLA-associated TCR beta chains were more clonally expanded and had lower generation probabilities than equally common non-associated chains. Because HLA typing was missing for some donors at each locus, association tests included only the typed subset. The study gave a list of some 150 TCR beta chains associated with cytomegalovirus. An association between a missense DCLRE1C variant and V-gene and J-gene trimming of TCR beta chains was found in a later genetic analysis and replicated in an independent cohort. A cluster of highly shared sequence variants was judged likely to represent a technical artifact of the sequencing pipeline. Because counts were too low, 15 or so rarely observed V segments, including chromosome 9 orphons, were excluded from the earlier analysis of some 590 of the donors. A later analysis reported that several top co-occurrence clusters appeared linked to parvovirus B19, influenza, CMV and Epstein-Barr virus. Sequencing depth was assumed to be roughly uniform across donors in the presence/absence analyses, though that assumption may not hold. The only immune exposure information available for the cohort was CMV serostatus. According to a later analysis, TCR association rates differed among HLA loci, with DRB1 alleles showing the most associated TCRs and HLA-C alleles showing the fewest. Three of the identified cytomegalovirus-associated TCR beta chains were confirmed in vitro to be specific for cytomegalovirus antigens. A later analysis associated 17,000 or so TCR beta sequences with specific HLA alleles at a false discovery rate of 0.05. Correlated functional status among segregating V segments might be attributable to linkage disequilibrium, but an unknown experimental factor could not be ruled out. In this cohort, only TCR beta chains were sequenced, and detectable features were limited by the absence of alpha or paired-chain data. In an earlier analysis of some 640 of the donors, most TCR beta V segments were observed in productive rearrangements about 87% or about 30% of the time, broadly matching IMGT annotations. Because the 87-base-pair reads could not distinguish some IMGT-functional V segments, including TRBV6-2 and TRBV6-3, those segments were excluded.

A word on this clone: Its antigen is still unknown. Base qualities are not recorded, but no much larger clone differs from it by a single base.

The library relied on the immunoSEQ multiplex PCR assay. For the multiplex PCR, a mixture combining 60 forward primers for TCR Vbeta segments and 13 reverse primers for TCR Jbeta segments was used. A multiplex PCR assay on genomic DNA amplified the CDR3 region of rearranged TCR beta genes. The amplified TCR beta libraries were sequenced on the Illumina HiSeq System as 87-base-pair reads. In the source study's methods: In a later analysis, around 80 million unique TCR beta chains were counted across the roughly 610 repertoires, and around 11 million of these chains were shared by at least two donors. To remove PCR and sequencing errors, raw reads were error-corrected and collapsed into unique sequences using a nearest-neighbor algorithm that merged closely related sequences. CDR3 sequences were aligned to IMGT reference sequences to assign V, D and J gene segments. For a sequence to be retained, a match of at least six nucleotides was required to both a V gene segment and a J gene segment. A rearrangement counted as productive if the CDR3 had no stop codons and remained in frame with V and J, and every other rearrangement counted as non-productive. Following IMGT convention, CDR3 was defined as the stretch from the second conserved V-encoded cysteine to the conserved J-encoded phenylalanine. The earlier analysis of fewer than 700 of the donors excluded sequences that lacked an unambiguous match to a single V gene segment. In an earlier analysis of around 600 of the donors, V segments were called functional above 56.7% productive rearrangements and were called segregating when the between-donor standard deviation exceeded 5%. A statistical classification framework was built to diagnose cytomegalovirus status from the catalog of TCR beta chain sequences. V and J gene assignment, in a later analysis, came from comparing TCR nucleotide sequences with IMGT/GENE-DB human TR gene sequences. The TCRdist pipeline was used in a later analysis to assign CDR3 sequences and most-parsimonious VDJ recombination scenarios. In a later analysis, each TCR beta chain was defined by its CDR3 amino acid sequence together with its V-gene family, and reads without a unique V-gene family were excluded. As a way to deal with suspected cross-contamination and a sequencing artifact, a later analysis dropped 450 to 700 nucleotide sequences that were highly shared and had low generation probability. For each public chain, a later analysis derived a clonal expansion index from normalized ranks of inferred template counts within each repertoire. Generation probabilities in a later analysis came from a VDJ recombination model fitted to out-of-frame rearrangements, and those results were checked against IGoR. A later analysis scored TCR-TCR, TCR-HLA and TCR-CMV co-occurrence with hypergeometric tests, applying a repertoire-size bias correction to TCR pairs. To estimate false discovery rates, a later analysis permuted the HLA or CMV assignments 20 times. A later analysis grouped co-occurring TCRs with DBSCAN, adding TCRdist sequence similarity when clustering within HLA-allele-positive subsets. Co-occurrence clustering excluded repertoires with fewer than 30,000 or more than 120,000 public chains, plus five with anomalous nucleotide sharing. In its TCRdb copy, this immuneACCESS table keeps in-frame sequences only and misses some clones. Where compared with another copy, unresolved V genes explain less than half of these, and the others have no known cause. V, J and clone size were drawn from that table, and D and trimming were deduced from the DNA. This sample comprises 150,000 to 200,000 clones, approximately 80% of them detected only once. The ten largest clones capture less than 9% of the sample.

The CDR3 runs 15 residues from the cysteine to the phenylalanine. The entry retains the CDR3 DNA only, 45 bases that are in frame from base 1. CDR1 and CDR2 were assigned from the germline V gene as LGHNA and YNFKEQ. In total, just over 650 healthy bone marrow donors made up the cohort. All cohort members were sampled while nominally healthy, although unrecorded immune exposures were likely present. The donor tested CMV seropositive, placing the donor among the roughly 300 seropositive members of the cohort. Every donor gave a peripheral blood sample, and the peripheral blood mononuclear cells from that sample were used for TCR beta sequencing. The Qiagen DNeasy Blood Extraction Kit was used to extract genomic DNA from the blood cell samples.

The origin of this receptor is a man aged 30 to 45 in good health and CMV-seropositive. Sequenced sample: PBMCs. This receptor chain uses TRBV4-2 and TRBJ2-5, with the D gene uncertain. The better agreement between TRBJ2-7 and the DNA end casts doubt on the J call. The DNA sequence is TGTGCCAGCAGCCAAGTCCGAGACCCCACTATCGAGCAGTACTTC. The resulting protein is CASSQVRDPTIEQYF.